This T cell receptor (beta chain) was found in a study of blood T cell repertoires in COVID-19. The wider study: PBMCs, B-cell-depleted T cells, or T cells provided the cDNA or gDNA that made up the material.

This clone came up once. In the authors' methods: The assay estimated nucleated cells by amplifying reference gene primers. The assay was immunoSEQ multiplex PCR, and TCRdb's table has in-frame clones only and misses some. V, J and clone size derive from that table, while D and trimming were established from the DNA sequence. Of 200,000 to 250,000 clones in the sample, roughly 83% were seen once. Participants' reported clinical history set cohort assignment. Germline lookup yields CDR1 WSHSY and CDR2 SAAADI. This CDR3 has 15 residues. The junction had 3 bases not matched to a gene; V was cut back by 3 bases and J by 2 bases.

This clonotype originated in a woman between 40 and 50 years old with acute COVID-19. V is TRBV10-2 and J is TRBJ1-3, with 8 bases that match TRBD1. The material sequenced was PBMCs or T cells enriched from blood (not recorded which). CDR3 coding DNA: TGCGCCAGCAGTGACCCCAGGGGGCCTGGAAACACCATATATTTT. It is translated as CASSDPRGPGNTIYF.